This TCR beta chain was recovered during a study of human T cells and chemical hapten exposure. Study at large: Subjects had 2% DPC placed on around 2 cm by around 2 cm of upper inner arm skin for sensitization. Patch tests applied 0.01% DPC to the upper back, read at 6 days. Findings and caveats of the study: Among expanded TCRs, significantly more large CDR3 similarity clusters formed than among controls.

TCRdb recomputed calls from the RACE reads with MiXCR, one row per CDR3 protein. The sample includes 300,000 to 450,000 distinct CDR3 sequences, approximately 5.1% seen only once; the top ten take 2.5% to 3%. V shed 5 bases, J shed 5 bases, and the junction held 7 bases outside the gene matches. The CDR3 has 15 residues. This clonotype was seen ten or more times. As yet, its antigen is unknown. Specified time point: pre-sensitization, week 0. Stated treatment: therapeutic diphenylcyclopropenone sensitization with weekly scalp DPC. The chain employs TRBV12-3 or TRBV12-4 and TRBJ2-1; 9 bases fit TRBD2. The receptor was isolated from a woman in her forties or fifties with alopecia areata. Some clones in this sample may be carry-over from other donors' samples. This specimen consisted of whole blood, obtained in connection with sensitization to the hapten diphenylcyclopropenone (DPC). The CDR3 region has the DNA TGTGCCAGCAGTCCTAGCGGGGTGCGGGACAATGAGCAGTTCTTC. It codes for CASSPSGVRDNEQFF.